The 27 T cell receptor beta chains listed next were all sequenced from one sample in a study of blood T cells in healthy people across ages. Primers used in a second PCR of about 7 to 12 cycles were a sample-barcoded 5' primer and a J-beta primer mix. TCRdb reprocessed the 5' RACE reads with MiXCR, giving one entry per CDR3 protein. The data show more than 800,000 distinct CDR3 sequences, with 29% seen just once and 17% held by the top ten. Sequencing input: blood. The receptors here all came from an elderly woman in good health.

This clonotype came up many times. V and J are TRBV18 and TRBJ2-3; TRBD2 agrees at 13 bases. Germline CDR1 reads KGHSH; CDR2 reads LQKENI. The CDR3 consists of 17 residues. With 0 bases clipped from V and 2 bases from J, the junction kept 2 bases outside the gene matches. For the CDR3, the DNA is TGTGCCAGCTCACCACCGGGACTAGCGGGGACCACAGATACGCAGTATTTT. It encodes CASSPPGLAGTTDTQYF.

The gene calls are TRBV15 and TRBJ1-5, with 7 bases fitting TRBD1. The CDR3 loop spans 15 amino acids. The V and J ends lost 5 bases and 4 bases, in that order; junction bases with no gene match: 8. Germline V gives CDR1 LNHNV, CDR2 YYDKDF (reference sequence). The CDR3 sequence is CATSLSRDSNQPQHF. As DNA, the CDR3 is TGTGCCACCAGCCTTTCACGGGACAGTAATCAGCCCCAGCATTTT.

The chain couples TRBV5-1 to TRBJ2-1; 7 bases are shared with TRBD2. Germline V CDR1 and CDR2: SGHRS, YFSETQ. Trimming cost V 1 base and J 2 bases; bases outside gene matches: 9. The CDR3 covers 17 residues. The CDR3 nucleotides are TGCGCCAGCAGCTTGTCGGTTAGCGGGTGGACCTACAATGAGCAGTTCTTC. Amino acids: CASSLSVSGWTYNEQFF. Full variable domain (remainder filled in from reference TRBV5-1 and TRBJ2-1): KAGVTQTPRYLIKTRGQQVTLSCSPISGHRSVSWYQQTPGQGLQFLFEYFSETQRNKGNFPGRFSGRQFSNSRSEMNVSTLELGDSALYLCASSLSVSGWTYNEQFFGPGTRLTVL.

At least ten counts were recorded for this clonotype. The CDR3 DNA sequence: TGTGCCAGCAGTGATAGGGTGCGGGGCTACACCTTC. This codes for CASSDRVRGYTF. This sequence joins TRBV2 and TRBJ1-2; D is unclear. CDR3 length: 12 residues. CDR1 is SNHLY and CDR2 is FYNNEI in the germline V gene. Trimming removed 3 bases at V and 8 bases at J, with 10 bases between.

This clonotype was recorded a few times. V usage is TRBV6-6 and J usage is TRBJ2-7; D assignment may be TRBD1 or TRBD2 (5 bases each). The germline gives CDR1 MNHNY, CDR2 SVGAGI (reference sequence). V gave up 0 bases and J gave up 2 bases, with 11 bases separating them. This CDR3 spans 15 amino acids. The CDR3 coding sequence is TGTGCCAGCAGTTACTCGCCAGGGAGCGCCTACGAGCAGTACTTC. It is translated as CASSYSPGSAYEQYF.

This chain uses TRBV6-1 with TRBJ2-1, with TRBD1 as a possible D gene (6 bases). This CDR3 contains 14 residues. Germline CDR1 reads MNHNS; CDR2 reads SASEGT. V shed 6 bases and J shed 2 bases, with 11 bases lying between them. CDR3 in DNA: TGTGCCAGCAGCAGGGGCCAAACCTACAATGAGCAGTTCTTC. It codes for CASSRGQTYNEQFF.

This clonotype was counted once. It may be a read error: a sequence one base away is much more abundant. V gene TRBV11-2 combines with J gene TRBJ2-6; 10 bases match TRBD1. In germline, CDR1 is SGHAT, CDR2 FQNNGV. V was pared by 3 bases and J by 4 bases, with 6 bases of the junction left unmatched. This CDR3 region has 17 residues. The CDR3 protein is CASSFLGTGDGANVLTF. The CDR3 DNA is TGTGCCAGCAGCTTTCTCGGGACAGGGGACGGGGCCAACGTCCTGACTTTC. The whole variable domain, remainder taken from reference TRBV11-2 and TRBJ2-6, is EAGVAQSPRYKIIEKRQSVAFWCNPISGHATLYWYQQILGQGPKLLIQFQNNGVVDDSQLPKDRFSAERLKGVDSTLKIQPAKLEDSAVYLCASSFLGTGDGANVLTFGAGSRLTVL.

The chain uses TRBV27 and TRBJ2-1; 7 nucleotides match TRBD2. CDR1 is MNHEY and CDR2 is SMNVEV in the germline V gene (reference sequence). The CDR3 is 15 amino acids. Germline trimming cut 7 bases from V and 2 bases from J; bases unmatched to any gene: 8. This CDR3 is CASTIGRVPYNEQFF. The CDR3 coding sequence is TGTGCCAGCACCATTGGGAGGGTTCCCTACAATGAGCAGTTCTTC.

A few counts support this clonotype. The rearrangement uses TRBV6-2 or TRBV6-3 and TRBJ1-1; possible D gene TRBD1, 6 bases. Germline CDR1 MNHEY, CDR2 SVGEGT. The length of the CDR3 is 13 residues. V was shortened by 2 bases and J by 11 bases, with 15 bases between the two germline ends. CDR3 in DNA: TGTGCCAGCAGTTACGGTTCGCAGGGGACGGCTTTCTTT. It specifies CASSYGSQGTAFF.

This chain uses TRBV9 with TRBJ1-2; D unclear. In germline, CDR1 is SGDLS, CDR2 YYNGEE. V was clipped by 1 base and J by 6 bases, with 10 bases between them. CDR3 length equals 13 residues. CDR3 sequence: CASSVSPGNGYTF. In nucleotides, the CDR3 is TGTGCCAGCAGCGTATCGCCGGGGAATGGCTACACCTTC. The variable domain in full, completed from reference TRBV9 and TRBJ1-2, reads DSGVTQTPKHLITATGQRVTLRCSPRSGDLSVYWYQQSLDQGLQFLIQYYNGEERAKGNILERFSAQQFPDLHSELNLSSLELGDSALYFCASSVSPGNGYTFGSGTRLTVV.

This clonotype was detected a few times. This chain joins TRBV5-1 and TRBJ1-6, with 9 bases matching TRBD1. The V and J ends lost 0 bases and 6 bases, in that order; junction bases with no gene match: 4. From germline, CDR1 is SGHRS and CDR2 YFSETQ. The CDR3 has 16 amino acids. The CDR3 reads CASSLVPGQGNSPLHF. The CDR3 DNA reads TGCGCCAGCAGCTTGGTACCGGGACAGGGTAATTCACCCCTCCACTTT.

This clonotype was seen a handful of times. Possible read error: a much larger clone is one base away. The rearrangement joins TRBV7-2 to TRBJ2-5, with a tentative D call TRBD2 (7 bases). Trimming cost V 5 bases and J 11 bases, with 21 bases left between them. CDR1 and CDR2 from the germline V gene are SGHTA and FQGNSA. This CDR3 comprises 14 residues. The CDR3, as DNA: TGTGCCAGCAGCCCCGAAGGGGGGGCCAATGAGCAGTACTTC. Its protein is CASSPEGGANEQYF.

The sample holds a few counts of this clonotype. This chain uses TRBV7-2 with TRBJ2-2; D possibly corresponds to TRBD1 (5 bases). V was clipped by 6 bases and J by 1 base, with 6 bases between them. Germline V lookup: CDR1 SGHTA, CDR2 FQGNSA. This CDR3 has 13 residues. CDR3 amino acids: CASSGQNTGELFF. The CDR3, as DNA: TGTGCCAGCAGTGGACAGAACACCGGGGAGCTGTTTTTT.

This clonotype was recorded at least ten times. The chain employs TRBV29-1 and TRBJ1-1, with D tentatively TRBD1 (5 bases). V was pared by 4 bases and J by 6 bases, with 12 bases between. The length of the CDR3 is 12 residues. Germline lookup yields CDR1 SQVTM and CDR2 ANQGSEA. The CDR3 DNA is TGCAGCGTTGGCCAGCCGGGGGCTGAAGCTTTCTTT. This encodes CSVGQPGAEAFF.

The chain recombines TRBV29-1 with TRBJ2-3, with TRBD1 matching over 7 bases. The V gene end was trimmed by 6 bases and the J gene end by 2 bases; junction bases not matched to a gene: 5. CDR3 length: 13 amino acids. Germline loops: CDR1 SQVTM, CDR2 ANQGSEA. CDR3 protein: CSVDDRATDTQYF. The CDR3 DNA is TGCAGCGTCGACGACAGGGCCACAGATACGCAGTATTTT.

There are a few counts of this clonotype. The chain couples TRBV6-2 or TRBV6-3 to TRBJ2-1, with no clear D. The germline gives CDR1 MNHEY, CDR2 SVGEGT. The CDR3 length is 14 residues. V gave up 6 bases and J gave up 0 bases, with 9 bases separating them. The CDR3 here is CASRGLDSYNEQFF. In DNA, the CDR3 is TGTGCCAGCAGGGGTCTAGACTCCTACAATGAGCAGTTCTTC.

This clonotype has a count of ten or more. The CDR3 here is CSARIGTSGGNRAKNIQYF. The CDR3 DNA follows: TGCAGTGCTAGAATAGGGACTAGCGGGGGGAATAGGGCCAAAAACATTCAGTACTTC. V usage is TRBV20-1 and J usage is TRBJ2-4, with 15 bases identical to TRBD2. Per germline, CDR1 DFQATT and CDR2 SNEGSKA (reference sequence). V gave up 2 bases and J gave up 1 base; unmatched junction bases: 9. The CDR3 is made up of 19 amino acids.

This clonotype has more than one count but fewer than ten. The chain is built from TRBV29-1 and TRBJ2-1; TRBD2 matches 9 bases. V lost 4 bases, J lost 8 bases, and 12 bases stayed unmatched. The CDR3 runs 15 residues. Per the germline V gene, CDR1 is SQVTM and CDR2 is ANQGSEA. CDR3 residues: CSVGPGAGGLYEQFF. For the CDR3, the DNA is TGCAGCGTTGGCCCTGGCGCGGGGGGGCTCTATGAGCAGTTCTTC.

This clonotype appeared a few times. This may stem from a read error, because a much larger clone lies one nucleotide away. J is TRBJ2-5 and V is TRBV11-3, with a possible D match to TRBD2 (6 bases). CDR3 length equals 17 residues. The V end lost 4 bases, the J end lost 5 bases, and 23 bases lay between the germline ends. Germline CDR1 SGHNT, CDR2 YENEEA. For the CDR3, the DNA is TGTGCCAGCAGCTCCCGAACGTGGACTACGCGCCGGGAGACCCAGTACTTC. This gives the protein CASSSRTWTTRRETQYF.

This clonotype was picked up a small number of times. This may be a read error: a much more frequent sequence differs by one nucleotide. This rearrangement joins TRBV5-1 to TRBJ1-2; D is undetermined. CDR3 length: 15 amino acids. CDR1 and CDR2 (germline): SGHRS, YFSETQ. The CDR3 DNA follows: TGCGCCAGCAGCTTGGTTCCTGGAGCTAACTATGGCCACACCTTC. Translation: CASSLVPGANYGHTF.

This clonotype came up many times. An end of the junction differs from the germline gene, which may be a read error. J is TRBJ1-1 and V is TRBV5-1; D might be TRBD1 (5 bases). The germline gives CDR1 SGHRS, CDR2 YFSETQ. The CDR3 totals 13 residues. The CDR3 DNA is TGTGCCAGCAGCCTCCTTGGGGGGACTGAAGCTTTCTTT. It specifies CASSLLGGTEAFF.

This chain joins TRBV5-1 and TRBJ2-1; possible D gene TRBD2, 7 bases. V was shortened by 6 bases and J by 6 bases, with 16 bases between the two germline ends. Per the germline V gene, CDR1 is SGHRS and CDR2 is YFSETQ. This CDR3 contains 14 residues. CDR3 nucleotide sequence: TGCGCCAGCACCTATGAGGGGGGGATCAATGAGCAGTTCTTC. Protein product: CASTYEGGINEQFF.

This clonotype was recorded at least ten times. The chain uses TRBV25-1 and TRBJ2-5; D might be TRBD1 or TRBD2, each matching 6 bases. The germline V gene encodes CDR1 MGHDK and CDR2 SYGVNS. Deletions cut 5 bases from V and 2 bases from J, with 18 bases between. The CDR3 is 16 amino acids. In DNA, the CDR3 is TGTGCCAGCAGTCCAACAGGGCGGGGTGGGCAAGAGACCCAGTACTTC. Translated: CASSPTGRGGQETQYF. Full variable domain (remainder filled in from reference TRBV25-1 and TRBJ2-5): EADIYQTPRYLVIGTGKKITLECSQTMGHDKMYWYQQDPGMELHLIHYSYGVNSTEKGDLSSESTVSRIRTEHFPLTLESARPSHTSQYLCASSPTGRGGQETQYFGPGTRLLVL.

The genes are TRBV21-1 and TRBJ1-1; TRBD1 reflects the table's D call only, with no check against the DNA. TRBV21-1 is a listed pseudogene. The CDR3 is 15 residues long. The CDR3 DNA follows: TGTGCCAGCAGCAAAGTTGGAAGGGGCGGCACTGAAGCTTTCTTT. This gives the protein CASSKVGRGGTEAFF.

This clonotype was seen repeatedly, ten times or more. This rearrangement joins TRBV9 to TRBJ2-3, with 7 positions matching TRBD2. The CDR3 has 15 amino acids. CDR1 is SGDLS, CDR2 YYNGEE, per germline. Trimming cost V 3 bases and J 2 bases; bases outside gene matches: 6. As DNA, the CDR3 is TGTGCCAGCAGCGATGGGGGGGACCCCACAGATACGCAGTATTTT. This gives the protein CASSDGGDPTDTQYF.

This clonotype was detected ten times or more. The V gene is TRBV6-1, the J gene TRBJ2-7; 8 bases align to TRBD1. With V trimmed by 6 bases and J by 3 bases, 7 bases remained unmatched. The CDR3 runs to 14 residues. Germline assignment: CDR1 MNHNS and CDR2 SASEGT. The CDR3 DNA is TGTGCCAGCAGCGTGGACAGGGTCCTCTACGAGCAGTACTTC. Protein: CASSVDRVLYEQYF.

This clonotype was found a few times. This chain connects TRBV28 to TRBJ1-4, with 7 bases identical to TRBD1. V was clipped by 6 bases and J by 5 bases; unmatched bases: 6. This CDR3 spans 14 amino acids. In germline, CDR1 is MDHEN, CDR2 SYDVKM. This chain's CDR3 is CASSEGAVNEKLFF. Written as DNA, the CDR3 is TGTGCCAGCAGCGAGGGGGCCGTGAATGAAAAACTGTTTTTT.